This TCR beta chain was observed in a study of shared clonotypes between healthy human individuals. Study-level background: Per donor, three plates held CD4 naive cells, three held CD4 memory, two held CD8 naive and one held CD8 memory.

Replicate sorted-subset PCRs were loaded with around 210 ng DNA, tens of thousands of T cell genomes. The protocol was immunoSEQ multiplex PCR, while the TCRdb copy is restricted to in-frame clones and leaves out a portion. The sample yields roughly 2.4 million clones, approximately 95% seen once. J was trimmed by 1 base and V by 4 bases; bases with no gene match: 10. The CDR3 totals 15 residues. Germline assignment: CDR1 SQVTM and CDR2 ANQGSEA. This clone has a single count. Input material: naive CD4+ T cells sorted from blood. Indicated subset: CD45RA+ positively selected. The V and J genes are TRBV29-1 and TRBJ2-7; TRBD2 matches 7 bases. The clonotype comes from a man younger than 35 in good health. As DNA, the CDR3 is TGCAGCGTTGTGATAGGGAGGGCTACTTCCTACGAGCAGTACTTC. Its protein product is CSVVIGRATSYEQYF.